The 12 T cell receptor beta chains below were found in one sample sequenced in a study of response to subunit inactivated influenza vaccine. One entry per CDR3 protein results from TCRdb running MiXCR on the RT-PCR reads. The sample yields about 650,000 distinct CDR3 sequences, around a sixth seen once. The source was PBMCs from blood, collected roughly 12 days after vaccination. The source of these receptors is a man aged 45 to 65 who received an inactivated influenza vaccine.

In DNA form, the CDR3 reads TGTGCCAGCTCACCATCGGACATAAACACCGGGGAGCTGTTTTTT. It is translated as CASSPSDINTGELFF. This rearrangement joins TRBV18 to TRBJ2-2; possible D gene TRBD1, 5 bases. CDR1 and CDR2 (germline): KGHSH, LQKENI. The CDR3 consists of 15 residues. Trimming pared 2 bases from V and 2 bases from J, leaving 9 bases between.

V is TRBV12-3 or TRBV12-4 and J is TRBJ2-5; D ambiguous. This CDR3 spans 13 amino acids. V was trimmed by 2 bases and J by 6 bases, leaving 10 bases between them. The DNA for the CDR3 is TGTGCCAGCAGTTTAACCACAAGGCAGACCCAGTACTTC. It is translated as CASSLTTRQTQYF.

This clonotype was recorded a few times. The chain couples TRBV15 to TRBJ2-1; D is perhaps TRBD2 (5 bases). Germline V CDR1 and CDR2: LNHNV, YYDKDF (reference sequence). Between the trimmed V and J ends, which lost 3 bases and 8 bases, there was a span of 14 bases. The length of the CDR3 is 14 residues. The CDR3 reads CATSSGVFDYEQFF. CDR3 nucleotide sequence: TGTGCCACCAGCAGCGGGGTCTTTGACTATGAGCAGTTCTTC.

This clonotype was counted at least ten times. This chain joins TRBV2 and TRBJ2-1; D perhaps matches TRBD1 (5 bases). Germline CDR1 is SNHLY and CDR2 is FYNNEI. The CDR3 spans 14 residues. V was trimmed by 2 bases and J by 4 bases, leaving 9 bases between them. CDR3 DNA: TGTGCCAGCAGTGAAACGACAGCTTACAATGAGCAGTTCTTC. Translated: CASSETTAYNEQFF.

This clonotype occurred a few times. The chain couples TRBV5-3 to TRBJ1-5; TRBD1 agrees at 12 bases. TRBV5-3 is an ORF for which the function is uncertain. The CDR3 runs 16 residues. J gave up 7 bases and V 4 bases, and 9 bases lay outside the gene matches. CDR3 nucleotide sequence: TGTGCCAGAAGCCTCTGGGGACAGGGGGCAAGGCAGCCCCAGCATTTT. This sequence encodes CARSLWGQGARQPQHF.

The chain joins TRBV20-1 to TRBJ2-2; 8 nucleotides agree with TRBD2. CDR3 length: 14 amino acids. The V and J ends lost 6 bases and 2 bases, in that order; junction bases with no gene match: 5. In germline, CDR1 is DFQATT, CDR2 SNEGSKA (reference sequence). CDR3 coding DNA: TGCAGTGCAATAAGCGGGAGTAACACCGGGGAGCTGTTTTTT. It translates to CSAISGSNTGELFF.

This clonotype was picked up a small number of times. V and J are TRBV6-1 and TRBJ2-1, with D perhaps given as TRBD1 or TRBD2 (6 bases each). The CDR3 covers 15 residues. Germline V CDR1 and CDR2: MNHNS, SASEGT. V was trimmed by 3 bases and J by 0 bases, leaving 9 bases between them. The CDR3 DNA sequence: TGTGCCAGCAGTGAGGGGGGCTACTCCTACAATGAGCAGTTCTTC. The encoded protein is CASSEGGYSYNEQFF.

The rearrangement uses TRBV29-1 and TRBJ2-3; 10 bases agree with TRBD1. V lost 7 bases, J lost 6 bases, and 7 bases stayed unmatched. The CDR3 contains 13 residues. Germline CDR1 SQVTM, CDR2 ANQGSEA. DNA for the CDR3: TGCAGCGGGGGGACAGGGGTTAGGGATACGCAGTATTTT. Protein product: CSGGTGVRDTQYF.

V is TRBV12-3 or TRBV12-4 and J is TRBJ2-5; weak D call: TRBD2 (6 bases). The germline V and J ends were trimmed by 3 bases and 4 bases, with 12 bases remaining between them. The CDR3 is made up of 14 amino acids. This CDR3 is CASSFYGTPETQYF. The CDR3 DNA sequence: TGTGCCAGCAGTTTCTACGGGACTCCAGAGACCCAGTACTTC.

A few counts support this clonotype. Written as DNA, the CDR3 is TGTGCCAGCAGTCACAACTCAGGGGTCGAGCAGTACTTC. Translation gives CASSHNSGVEQYF. V usage is TRBV3-1 and J usage is TRBJ2-7; perhaps TRBD1 as D (6 bases). The CDR3 loop spans 13 amino acids. The germline CDR1 and CDR2 sequences are LGHDT and YNNKEL (reference sequence). Between the trimmed V and J ends, which lost 6 bases and 6 bases, there was a span of 15 bases.

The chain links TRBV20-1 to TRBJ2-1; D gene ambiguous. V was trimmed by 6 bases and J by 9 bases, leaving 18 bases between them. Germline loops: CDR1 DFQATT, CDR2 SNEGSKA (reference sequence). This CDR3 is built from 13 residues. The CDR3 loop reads CSAEGVELTEQFF. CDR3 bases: TGCAGTGCCGAAGGTGTAGAGCTCACTGAGCAGTTCTTC.

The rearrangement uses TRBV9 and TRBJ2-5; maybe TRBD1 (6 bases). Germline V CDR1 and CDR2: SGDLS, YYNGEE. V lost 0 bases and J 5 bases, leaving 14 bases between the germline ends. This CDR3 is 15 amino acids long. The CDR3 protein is CASSVEGQIRETQYF. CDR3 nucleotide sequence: TGTGCCAGCAGCGTAGAGGGACAAATAAGGGAGACCCAGTACTTC.